This TCR beta chain came from a study of blood T cell repertoires in COVID-19. Profiling relied on immunoSEQ multiplex PCR, and the TCRdb table lists in-frame clones only, not all of them. This sample has 130,000 to 150,000 clones; approximately 80% occur once, and the top ten carry about 5%. Germline values: CDR1 SNHLY, CDR2 FYNNEI. The CDR3 spans 14 residues. The V gene lost 6 bases and the J gene lost 4 bases, with 15 bases spanning the gap. Sequences were obtained from peripheral blood. This receptor was identified in a woman between 50 and 59 years old with acute or convalescent COVID-19. The V call is TRBV2, the J call TRBJ1-1; tentative D call: TRBD1 (6 bases). The CDR3 DNA reads TGTGCCAGCAGACCACAGGGTGTGCCCACTGAAGCTTTCTTT. Translation gives CASRPQGVPTEAFF.